This T cell receptor beta chain was recovered during a study of T-cell memory formation after mild COVID-19. TCRdb reprocessed the 5' RACE reads with MiXCR, giving one entry per CDR3 protein. This sample yields about 210,000 distinct CDR3 sequences, of which roughly 10% are seen a single time; approximately 3% belongs to the top ten. Concerning this clonotype: The antigen is not known.

Study-level points and caveats: Pre-infection memory held some responding clones, suggesting pre-existing cross-reactive T cells responded. The CD4+ clones that contracted clustered mainly within CM and EM, and the CD8+ clones concentrated in EMRA.

The CDR3 totals 12 residues. Germline V gene lookup returns CDR1 SQVTM and CDR2 ANQGSEA. With 3 bases removed from V and 7 bases from J, the gap between germline ends came to 12 bases. Material: PBMCs or a T cell subset sorted from them (not recorded which). The receptor comes from a young man who had mild COVID-19 (a few samples of this study predate the infection). Cell type and time point are not known. The chain carries TRBV29-1 and TRBJ1-1; a weak D match, TRBD1 (5 bases). The DNA for the CDR3 is TGCAGCGTTGATGGGGCAGGGCGTGAAGCTTTCTTT. It translates to CSVDGAGREAFF.